Presented here are 32 T cell receptor beta chains from one specimen sequenced in a study of regulatory T cells in long-lasting Graves disease. Noted time point: newly diagnosed GD, antithyroid drugs for less than 3 months. TCR sequences were obtained from RNA taken from PBMCs. Building of the TCR beta libraries involved iRepertoire HTBI primers and Arm-PCR of CDR3 regions. TCRdb passed the multiplex PCR reads through MiXCR, listing each CDR3 protein once. Counted here are around 250,000 distinct CDR3 sequences, around a sixth occurring once; the ten biggest clones make up approximately 14%. The same sample was also used in a study of T cells in Graves' hyperthyroidism and ophthalmopathy.

The specimen comprised peripheral blood mononuclear cells (PBMCs), sampled at new diagnosis, from a patient treated with antithyroid drugs. Receptors were obtained from a woman aged 25 to 39 with Graves disease.

This clonotype was found many times. The chain uses TRBV5-1 and TRBJ1-3; unclear D gene. Trimming removed 0 bases from V and 0 bases from J, with 7 bases in between. The germline gives CDR1 SGHRS, CDR2 YFSETQ. The CDR3 spans 15 residues. CDR3 amino acids: CASSLAHNSGNTIYF. The CDR3 DNA sequence: TGCGCCAGCAGCTTGGCACACAACTCTGGAAACACCATATATTTT. Together with reference TRBV5-1 and TRBJ1-3, the CDR3 gives the full variable domain: KAGVTQTPRYLIKTRGQQVTLSCSPISGHRSVSWYQQTPGQGLQFLFEYFSETQRNKGNFPGRFSGRQFSNSRSEMNVSTLELGDSALYLCASSLAHNSGNTIYFGEGSWLTVV.

This clonotype was recorded a few times. Mismatch with germline at one junction end may stem from a read error. The rearrangement uses TRBV6-2 or TRBV6-3 and TRBJ1-2; 9 bases map to TRBD1. The CDR3 has 16 residues. Germline CDR1 is MNHEY and CDR2 is SVGEGT. The DNA for the CDR3 is TGTGCCAGCAGATCCCGGACAGGGGCTATCGGCTATGGCTACGCCTTC. This codes for CASRSRTGAIGYGYAF.

This clonotype was observed at least ten times. The chain carries TRBV29-1 and TRBJ1-1; possible D gene TRBD1, 5 bases. Germline loops: CDR1 SQVTM, CDR2 ANQGSEA. V lost 8 bases and J lost 5, with 24 bases in between. The CDR3 has 15 residues. CDR3 sequence (DNA): TGCAGCATCAACGGAGACAGACCTATACCAACTGAAGCTTTCTTT. This codes for CSINGDRPIPTEAFF.

This clonotype was counted at least ten times. V gene TRBV3-1 combines with J gene TRBJ1-1; no definite D call. V was clipped by 4 bases and J by 0 bases, with 9 bases between them. This CDR3 comprises 14 residues. CDR1 and CDR2 from the germline V gene are LGHDT and YNNKEL (reference sequence). CDR3 DNA: TGTGCCAGCAGCCCTACAGTTATGAACACTGAAGCTTTCTTT. Translated, it gives CASSPTVMNTEAFF.

This chain connects TRBV5-6 to TRBJ2-3; TRBD2 aligns across 8 bases. The V gene's germline CDR1 is SGHDT and CDR2 YYEEEE. V was pared by 2 bases and J by 6 bases, with 14 bases of the junction left unmatched. The CDR3 extends over 17 amino acids. CDR3 sequence: CASSFRPSGGRGDTQYF. The CDR3 region has the DNA TGTGCCAGCAGCTTTAGACCCAGCGGGGGTCGGGGGGATACGCAGTATTTT.

This clonotype was found many times. Compared with germline, one end of the junction differs, possibly owing to a read error. The CDR3 region has the DNA TGTGCCAGCAGCTTCGGACAGGGGACGAACTATGGCTACACCTTC. As protein: CASSFGQGTNYGYTF. The chain recombines TRBV5-1 with TRBJ1-2; 9 positions agree with TRBD1. Germline assignment: CDR1 SGHRS and CDR2 YFSETQ. The CDR3 is 15 amino acids.

This clonotype appeared many times. For the CDR3, the DNA is TGTGCCAGCAGCCTTTATGGCACAGATACGCAGTATTTT. This translates into CASSLYGTDTQYF. This chain uses TRBV7-2 with TRBJ2-3; D is unclear. From germline, CDR1 is SGHTA and CDR2 FQGNSA. The CDR3 totals 13 residues. V shed 5 bases and J shed 1 base, with 7 bases lying between them.

This clonotype was seen more than once but under ten times. The gene calls are TRBV19 and TRBJ1-4; no clear D. Germline V gene lookup returns CDR1 LNHDA and CDR2 SQIVND (reference sequence). CDR3 length: 14 residues. Deletions cut 3 bases from V and 0 bases from J, with 5 bases between. CDR3 in amino acids: CASSMEPTNEKLFF. In DNA, the CDR3 is TGTGCCAGTAGTATGGAGCCAACTAATGAAAAACTGTTTTTT.

Notes on this clonotype: A far larger clone is off by one base, so a read error is likely. V and J are TRBV12-3 or TRBV12-4 and TRBJ1-6; D perhaps matches TRBD1 (5 bases). The CDR3 spans 14 residues. V lost 7 bases and J 3 bases, leaving 10 bases between the germline ends. The CDR3 sequence: CASTRGRYNSPLHF. CDR3 nucleotides: TGTGCCAGCACCCGGGGCCGCTATAATTCACCCCTCCACTTT.

The chain employs TRBV20-1 and TRBJ2-3; 16 nucleotides line up with TRBD2. Germline-derived CDR1 and CDR2 are DFQATT and SNEGSKA (reference sequence). The CDR3 length is 19 residues. Trimming took 6 bases from V and 1 from J; bases not matched to a gene: 13. The CDR3 region is CSAKPAFGTSGGGTDTQYF. The CDR3 bases are TGCAGTGCAAAGCCTGCTTTCGGGACTAGCGGGGGGGGCACAGATACGCAGTATTTT.

In regard to this clonotype: Since a much larger clone is just one base distant, this may be a read error. The DNA for the CDR3 is TGCGCCAGCAGCCAAGATAGAGCTAGGGCTGAGAACACTGAAGCTTTCTTT. Protein product: CASSQDRARAENTEAFF. The chain links TRBV4-1 to TRBJ1-1; D uncertain. Trimming removed 0 bases at V and 1 base at J, with 15 bases between. Germline CDR1 reads MGHRA; CDR2 reads YSYEKL. The CDR3 loop spans 17 amino acids.

This chain joins TRBV11-1 and TRBJ1-5; D not certain. There are 14 residues in the CDR3. With 5 bases removed from V and 4 bases from J, the gap between germline ends came to 12 bases. Germline V gene sequence: CDR1 SGHAT, CDR2 FQDESV (reference sequence). The CDR3 DNA follows: TGTGCCAGCAGCACGGACGGGAGGAATCAGCCCCAGCATTTT. Translation: CASSTDGRNQPQHF.

Concerning this clonotype itself: With a much larger clone just one base away, this may be a read error. V is TRBV6-1 and J is TRBJ1-1; D not certain. The CDR3 is 11 amino acids. V was clipped by 10 bases and J by 3 bases, with 9 bases between them. Per germline, CDR1 MNHNS and CDR2 SASEGT. CDR3 in DNA: TGTGCCAACAGAAGGGACACTGAAGCTTTCTTT. Protein: CANRRDTEAFF.

This clonotype was counted at least ten times. The chain carries TRBV20-1 and TRBJ2-1; no clear D gene. This CDR3 comprises 17 residues. Trimming removed 1 base from V and 0 bases from J, with 16 bases in between. Germline CDR1 DFQATT, CDR2 SNEGSKA (reference sequence). Here the CDR3 reads CSARGGSDISSYNEQFF. CDR3 nucleotides: TGCAGTGCTAGAGGAGGTTCGGATATTAGCTCCTACAATGAGCAGTTCTTC.

This clonotype has a count of ten or more. The genes are TRBV20-1 and TRBJ1-5; D is unresolved. The CDR3 extends over 13 amino acids. V dropped 4 bases and J dropped 7 bases, with 14 bases sitting between them. Germline V CDR1 and CDR2: DFQATT, SNEGSKA (reference sequence). The CDR3 loop reads CSAKGQVNQPQHF. The DNA for the CDR3 is TGCAGTGCTAAAGGTCAGGTCAACCAGCCCCAGCATTTT.

This clonotype came up many times. This sequence joins TRBV19 and TRBJ1-1; possible D gene TRBD1, 5 bases. CDR3 size: 14 residues. Trimming took 6 bases from V and 7 from J, leaving 18 bases between them. Germline CDR1 and CDR2: LNHDA and SQIVND (reference sequence). As DNA, the CDR3 is TGTGCCAGTAGAGGGGACCCATCTTACAGTGAAGCTTTCTTT. This codes for CASRGDPSYSEAFF.

This clonotype was recorded at least ten times. The chain uses TRBV7-3 and TRBJ2-3, with a tentative D call TRBD2 (6 bases). The CDR3 contains 15 residues. CDR1 and CDR2 (germline): SGHTA, FQGTGA. The ends were cut back, 5 bases at V and 1 base at J, with 13 bases in the middle. In DNA form, the CDR3 reads TGTGCCAGCAGCGCCTTGGTAGCGGGCACAGATACGCAGTATTTT. It specifies CASSALVAGTDTQYF.

There are many counts of this clonotype. The gene calls are TRBV3-1 and TRBJ1-2, with unresolved D. The CDR3 extends over 13 amino acids. Trimming removed 0 bases from V and 9 bases from J, with 11 bases in between. Germline lookup yields CDR1 LGHDT and CDR2 YNNKEL (reference sequence). CDR3 residues: CASSQEGPARYTF. DNA for the CDR3: TGTGCCAGCAGCCAAGAAGGGCCAGCTCGCTACACCTTC.

This clonotype was counted ten times or more. A single base separates this from a much larger clone, so it may be a read error. The chain recombines TRBV28 with TRBJ2-7, with D tentatively TRBD2 (6 bases). This CDR3 has 14 residues. V was trimmed by 10 bases and J by 4 bases, leaving 20 bases between them. Germline CDR1 and CDR2: MDHEN and SYDVKM. The CDR3: CANSGRGLLYEQYF. CDR3 in DNA: TGTGCCAACAGCGGCCGGGGACTGCTTTACGAGCAGTACTTC.

This clonotype showed up many times. The rearrangement joins TRBV20-1 to TRBJ1-1; 8 nucleotides agree with TRBD1. The germline V gene encodes CDR1 DFQATT and CDR2 SNEGSKA (reference sequence). The CDR3 contains 13 residues. The V and J ends lost 1 base and 3 bases, in that order; junction bases with no gene match: 1. CDR3: CSARVDRDTEAFF. The CDR3, as DNA: TGCAGTGCTAGAGTGGACAGGGACACTGAAGCTTTCTTT.

At least ten counts were recorded for this clonotype. V is TRBV20-1 and J is TRBJ2-3; 16 bases map to TRBD2. This CDR3 comprises 16 residues. J lost 1 base, V lost 6 bases, and 4 bases had no gene match. Germline-derived CDR1 and CDR2 are DFQATT and SNEGSKA (reference sequence). CDR3 residues: CSAGTSGGAGTDTQYF. DNA of the CDR3: TGCAGTGCGGGGACTAGCGGGGGGGCCGGCACAGATACGCAGTATTTT.

The sample holds many counts of this clonotype. The junction departs from germline at one end; a sequencing error may be responsible. The V gene is TRBV20-1, the J gene TRBJ2-7; 12 bases align to TRBD2. The CDR3 covers 14 residues. Germline CDR1 and CDR2: DFQATT and SNEGSKA (reference sequence). The CDR3 sequence: CSARGTSGLYGQYF. For the CDR3, the DNA is TGCAGTGCTAGGGGGACTAGCGGGCTATACGGGCAGTACTTC.

The table lists this clonotype with many counts. This chain connects TRBV20-1 to TRBJ1-5; a weak D match, TRBD1 (6 bases). The ends were cut back, 1 base at V and 7 bases at J, with 14 bases in the middle. The CDR3 length is 14 residues. In germline, CDR1 is DFQATT, CDR2 SNEGSKA (reference sequence). The DNA for the CDR3 is TGCAGTGCTAGAGGGGGGGCCTTTCTCCAGCCCCAGCATTTT. Amino acids: CSARGGAFLQPQHF.

As for this clonotype: A much larger clone is a single base away; this may be a read error. The CDR3 coding sequence is TGCACCAGCAGCCTGAACATCGGGGGGGAGACCCAGTACTTC. This gives the protein CTSSLNIGGETQYF. V gene TRBV5-1 combines with J gene TRBJ2-5; 7 bases align to TRBD2. Per the germline V gene, CDR1 is SGHRS and CDR2 is YFSETQ. The CDR3 is made up of 14 amino acids.

This clonotype was picked up many times. CDR3 nucleotide sequence: TGTGCCAGCAGCTGGCATGGCGCGGTTGACACTGAAGCTTTCTTT. It yields the protein CASSWHGAVDTEAFF. The V and J genes are TRBV12-3 or TRBV12-4 and TRBJ1-1, with D hard to call. CDR3 length: 15 amino acids. V shed 6 bases and J shed 3 bases, with 17 bases lying between them.

The J gene is TRBJ2-3, the V gene TRBV24-1; a possible D gene is TRBD1 (5 bases). Germline CDR1 is KGHDR and CDR2 is SFDVKD. V was shortened by 6 bases and J by 5 bases, with 14 bases between the two germline ends. CDR3 length: 14 amino acids. The CDR3 DNA follows: TGTGCCACCAGTCGGTCTGGGGCCGAAGATACGCAGTATTTT. It yields the protein CATSRSGAEDTQYF.

The gene calls are TRBV27 and TRBJ2-7; D is possibly TRBD1 (5 bases). This CDR3 is built from 15 residues. Germline lookup yields CDR1 MNHEY and CDR2 SMNVEV (reference sequence). The V gene lost 5 bases and the J gene lost 5 bases, with 19 bases spanning the gap. The CDR3 spells CASSHPQGRGDEQYF. In DNA form, the CDR3 reads TGTGCCAGCAGTCACCCGCAGGGAAGGGGCGACGAGCAGTACTTC.

This clonotype was observed at least ten times. The CDR3 here is CASSAAGTGLWANEKLFF. The DNA of the CDR3 is TGTGCCAGCAGCGCTGCCGGGACAGGCCTTTGGGCTAATGAAAAACTGTTTTTT. This chain joins TRBV9 and TRBJ1-4; 8 nucleotides line up with TRBD1. The V gene end was trimmed by 3 bases and the J gene end by 3 bases; junction bases not matched to a gene: 13. The CDR3 consists of 18 residues. Germline V lookup: CDR1 SGDLS, CDR2 YYNGEE. The complete variable domain, with remaining parts taken from reference TRBV9 and TRBJ1-4, reads DSGVTQTPKHLITATGQRVTLRCSPRSGDLSVYWYQQSLDQGLQFLIQYYNGEERAKGNILERFSAQQFPDLHSELNLSSLELGDSALYFCASSAAGTGLWANEKLFFGSGTQLSVL.

There are a few counts of this clonotype. The chain is built from TRBV6-1 and TRBJ2-1; D possibly corresponds to TRBD2 (6 bases). Per germline, CDR1 MNHNS and CDR2 SASEGT. Deletions cut 6 bases from V and 8 bases from J, with 20 bases between. This CDR3 spans 15 amino acids. CDR3 sequence (DNA): TGTGCCAGCAGAGACCCGGGACTCCTTAGGGATGAGCAGTTCTTC. Protein product: CASRDPGLLRDEQFF.

CDR3 nucleotide sequence: TGCAGTGCGACTAGCGGGGGGCATGAGCAGTTCTTC. Translation gives CSATSGGHEQFF. The chain is built from TRBV20-1 and TRBJ2-1; 13 bases are a match to TRBD2. In germline, CDR1 is DFQATT, CDR2 SNEGSKA (reference sequence). V trimming: 6 bases; J trimming: 8 bases; junction bases outside the gene matches: 1. The CDR3 contains 12 residues.

This clonotype came up many times. The chain joins TRBV7-9 to TRBJ2-7; D ambiguous. The ends were cut back, 5 bases at V and 3 bases at J, with 8 bases in the middle. The CDR3 spans 12 residues. Per the germline V gene, CDR1 is SEHNR and CDR2 is FQNEAQ (reference sequence). The CDR3 nucleotides read TGTGCCAGCAGCACCAAGGTCTACGAGCAGTACTTC. Translating it yields CASSTKVYEQYF.

In this sample, this clonotype turned up many times. The V and J genes are TRBV5-1 and TRBJ2-3; 11 bases align to TRBD2. The length of the CDR3 is 16 residues. Germline trimming cut 0 bases from V and 4 bases from J; bases unmatched to any gene: 4. The germline CDR1 and CDR2 sequences are SGHRS and YFSETQ. The DNA for the CDR3 is TGCGCCAGCAGCTTGGTCTCTAGCGGGGGGCCAGATACGCAGTATTTT. Its protein product is CASSLVSSGGPDTQYF.